This TCR beta chain came from a study of blood T cell repertoires in COVID-19. Study as a whole: Acute and convalescent COVID-19 samples came from the United States, Italy and Spain. Nucleic acid was either cDNA or gDNA, and it came from T cells, B-cell-depleted T cells, or PBMCs.

The CDR3 length is 14 residues. Germline CDR1 and CDR2: ENHRY and SYGVKD. V lost 4 bases and J lost 10, with 14 bases in between. Authors' analysis steps: Amplification of reference gene primers was used by the study to estimate nucleated cell counts. The data were produced by immunoSEQ multiplex PCR, yet TCRdb's version contains in-frame clones alone and is incomplete. V and J calls and clone size are copied from that table; D and trimming were computed from the DNA. Of 90,000 to 120,000 clones in the sample, 80% to 95% were seen once. The chain links TRBV10-3 to TRBJ1-6; a possible D gene is TRBD1 (6 bases). The sequenced sample was peripheral blood. The receptor comes from a man aged 55 to 70 with acute or convalescent COVID-19. In DNA form, the CDR3 reads TGTGCCATCAGTGCTTCTACAGGGAGATCACCCCTCCACTTT. Translation gives CAISASTGRSPLHF.